The 19 T cell receptor beta chains below come from one sample, sequenced in a study of tumor and adjacent non-tumor tissue in lung cancer. This sample's RNA came from whole unsorted tissue. TCRbeta libraries were built with three rounds of nested PCR, modified from ARM-PCR. MiXCR, run by TCRdb on the multiplex PCR reads, gives a single entry per CDR3 protein. The table includes roughly 67,000 distinct CDR3 sequences, about three fifths detected once. Material for sequencing was lung tumor tissue. The source of these receptors is a man aged 50 or older with non-small cell lung cancer.

To note about this clonotype: This sequence may be a read error, since a much larger clone differs from it by one base. The chain couples TRBV7-8 to TRBJ1-1; D gene unclear. The V gene's germline CDR1 is SGHVS and CDR2 FQNEAQ. Trimming left V 3 bases short and J 0 bases short, with 14 bases between. This CDR3 is 16 amino acids long. The CDR3 loop is CASSFATGMVNTEAFF. The CDR3 DNA reads as TGTGCCAGCAGCTTTGCCACCGGGATGGTGAACACTGAAGCTTTCTTT.

Comment on this clonotype: Mismatch with germline at one junction end may stem from a read error. The chain recombines TRBV19 with TRBJ2-7; the match to TRBD1 covers 12 bases. The CDR3 is 15 residues long. Germline CDR1 and CDR2: LNHDA and SQIVND (reference sequence). In DNA, the CDR3 is TGTGCCAGTAGTACAGCGGGACAGGGGGCCTACGAGGAGTACTTC. Protein product: CASSTAGQGAYEEYF.

A remark on this clonotype: The junction and the germline gene differ at one end; a read error may be behind it. The chain recombines TRBV28 with TRBJ1-6, with 7 bases identical to TRBD1. CDR3 length: 15 amino acids. Per germline, CDR1 MDHEN and CDR2 SYDVKM. CDR3: CASSSWTGANLPLHF. DNA of the CDR3: TGTGCCAGCAGTTCATGGACAGGAGCAAATTTACCCCTCCACTTT.

The chain joins TRBV11-2 to TRBJ1-1; D not certain. The germline V gene has CDR1 SGHAT and CDR2 FQNNGV. Trimming removed 3 bases from V and 3 bases from J, with 11 bases in between. The CDR3 has 14 residues. Here the CDR3 DNA reads TGTGCCAGCAGCTTCGGACGGGTGGACACTGAAGCTTTCTTT. Protein: CASSFGRVDTEAFF.

This clonotype was seen ten or more times. The chain links TRBV6-5 to TRBJ2-7; a possible D gene is TRBD1 (6 bases). CDR3 size: 15 residues. Per germline, CDR1 MNHEY and CDR2 SVGAGI. The V gene lost 3 bases and the J gene lost 4 bases, with 16 bases spanning the gap. This CDR3 is CASSYGSQGNYEQYF. The CDR3 DNA reads as TGTGCCAGCAGTTATGGTAGCCAGGGGAATTACGAGCAGTACTTC.

Remarks on this clonotype: A junction end diverges from the germline sequence, so it may reflect a read error. The V call is TRBV29-1, the J call TRBJ2-3, with unresolved D. Germline V gene sequence: CDR1 SQVTM, CDR2 ANQGSEA. There are 13 residues in the CDR3. The CDR3 region is CSAEAQFTDTQYF. DNA for the CDR3: TGCAGCGCTGAAGCTCAGTTCACAGATACGCAGTATTTT.

The rearrangement joins TRBV20-1 to TRBJ1-2; D unresolved. Germline CDR1 is DFQATT and CDR2 is SNEGSKA (reference sequence). This CDR3 has 13 amino acids. Trimming cost V 0 bases and J 11 bases, with 16 bases left between them. The CDR3 protein is CSARDLVNYCYTF. CDR3 in DNA: TGCAGTGCTAGAGATTTGGTGAACTATTGTTACACCTTC.

A few counts support this clonotype. An end of the junction does not agree with germline; a read error may underlie this. The genes are TRBV11-2 and TRBJ2-1; 9 bases are a match to TRBD2. Germline V gene data show CDR1 as SGHAT and CDR2 as FQNNGV. The CDR3 has 14 residues. CDR3 DNA: TGTGTCAGCAGCCTGGGCGGGAGGGACAATGAGCAGTTCTTC. Its translation is CVSSLGGRDNEQFF.

This clonotype is judged medium-sized. This chain joins TRBV11-3 and TRBJ2-3, with 11 bases matching TRBD2. The CDR3 spans 16 residues. V lost 5 bases to trimming and J lost 3 bases; unmatched junction nucleotides: 7. Germline V gives CDR1 SGHNT, CDR2 YENEEA. As DNA, the CDR3 is TGTGCCAGCAGCCCGGGGACTAGCGGCTTTACAGATACGCAGTATTTT. It is translated as CASSPGTSGFTDTQYF.

V is TRBV6-6 and J is TRBJ2-1; 11 bases agree with TRBD1. Germline CDR1 reads MNHNY; CDR2 reads SVGAGI (reference sequence). This CDR3 has 15 amino acids. CDR3 coding DNA: TGTACCAACAGGACCGGGACAGGGGGTTACAATGAGCAGTTCTTC. It is translated as CTNRTGTGGYNEQFF.

Here the CDR3 DNA reads TGTGCCAGCAGTATTGGGATCCTAACTAATGAAAAACTGTTTTTT. It encodes CASSIGILTNEKLFF. The V gene is TRBV28, the J gene TRBJ1-4; no clear D. Trimming removed 5 bases at V and 1 base at J, with 11 bases between. The CDR3 totals 15 residues. Germline V gene lookup returns CDR1 MDHEN and CDR2 SYDVKM. The complete variable domain, with remaining parts taken from reference TRBV28 and TRBJ1-4, reads DVKVTQSSRYLVKRTGEKVFLECVQDMDHENMFWYRQDPGLGLRLIYFSYDVKMKEKGDIPEGYSVSREKKERFSLILESASTNQTSMYLCASSIGILTNEKLFFGSGTQLSVL.

Details on this clonotype: A much bigger clone sits one base away, suggesting this may be a read error. The chain is built from TRBV6-6 and TRBJ2-3; a weak D match, TRBD2 (6 bases). The CDR3 covers 17 residues. Germline V gene sequence: CDR1 MNHNY, CDR2 SVGAGI (reference sequence). The CDR3 nucleotides are TGTGGCAGCAGTTATGGGAAAATTGCGGGAAGGACAGATACGCAGTATTTT. It translates to CGSSYGKIAGRTDTQYF.

In the case of this clonotype: The junction departs from the called germline gene at one end, perhaps through a read error. This chain connects TRBV4-2 to TRBJ2-7; D assignment may be TRBD1 or TRBD2 (5 bases each). This CDR3 spans 14 amino acids. Germline CDR1 and CDR2: LGHNA and YNFKEQ. The CDR3 region is CANSNRDHPYEQYF. For the CDR3, the DNA is TGTGCCAACAGCAACCGGGACCATCCCTACGAGCAGTACTTC.

The chain links TRBV6-5 to TRBJ2-1; maybe TRBD2 (6 bases). In germline, CDR1 is MNHEY, CDR2 SVGAGI. The CDR3 is made up of 15 amino acids. For the CDR3, the DNA is TGTGTCTGCAGTTACGCTCGCGGGACCTACAATGAGCAGTTCTTC. It translates to CVCSYARGTYNEQFF.

The genes are TRBV12-5 and TRBJ2-3; the D gene is possibly TRBD2 (6 bases). The V end was cut by 5 bases, the J end by 3 bases, with 21 bases between. The CDR3 has 17 amino acids. In germline, CDR1 is LGHNT, CDR2 FRNRAP. In DNA, the CDR3 is TGTGCTAGTGGTCCAACCGGGGGAGGTGCTAGGACAGATACGCAGTATTTT. Translation: CASGPTGGGARTDTQYF.

V and J are TRBV20-1 and TRBJ2-5; perhaps TRBD1 as D (6 bases). The length of the CDR3 is 13 residues. In germline, CDR1 is DFQATT, CDR2 SNEGSKA (reference sequence). V lost 5 bases to trimming and J lost 5 bases, with 15 bases between them. This CDR3 reads CSAFGGTIETQYF. The CDR3 DNA is TGCAGTGCTTTTGGGGGCACGATTGAGACCCAGTACTTC.

This clonotype has at least ten counts. This sequence joins TRBV12-3 or TRBV12-4 and TRBJ2-6; D not certain. This CDR3 region has 13 residues. Trimming removed 10 bases from V and 0 bases from J, with 7 bases in between. CDR3 nucleotide sequence: TGTGCCACCCTAAGCTCTGGGGCCAACGTCCTGACTTTC. It translates to CATLSSGANVLTF.

There are many counts of this clonotype. V and J are TRBV7-2 and TRBJ2-3; D possibly corresponds to TRBD1 (6 bases). The CDR3 runs to 13 residues. Germline V gene lookup returns CDR1 SGHTA and CDR2 FQGNSA. The V end was cut by 2 bases, the J end by 6 bases, with 9 bases between. The CDR3 coding sequence is TGTGCCAGCAGCTTAACAGGGTGGGATACGCAGTATTTT. Protein product: CASSLTGWDTQYF.

The table lists this clonotype with many counts. This rearrangement joins TRBV14 to TRBJ2-3; D unclear. The CDR3 length is 11 residues. Germline CDR1 is SGHDN and CDR2 is FVKESK. The ends were cut back, 1 base at V and 4 bases at J, with 0 bases in the middle. The CDR3 region has the DNA TGTGCCAGCAGCCAAGCAGATACGCAGTATTTT. It encodes CASSQADTQYF.